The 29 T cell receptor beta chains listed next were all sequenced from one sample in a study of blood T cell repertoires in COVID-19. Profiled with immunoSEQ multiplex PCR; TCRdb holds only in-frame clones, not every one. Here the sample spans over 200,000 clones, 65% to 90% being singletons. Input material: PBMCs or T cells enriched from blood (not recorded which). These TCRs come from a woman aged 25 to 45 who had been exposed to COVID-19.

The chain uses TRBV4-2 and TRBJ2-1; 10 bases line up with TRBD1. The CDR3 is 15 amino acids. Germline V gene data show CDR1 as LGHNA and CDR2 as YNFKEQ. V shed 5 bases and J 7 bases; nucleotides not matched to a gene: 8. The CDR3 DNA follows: TGTGCCAGCAGCGAGGCCGGGACAGGGGTAAATGAGCAGTTCTTC. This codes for CASSEAGTGVNEQFF.

CDR3 DNA sequence: TGTGCCAGCAGTGTTCGGGGCAGGGGAGACAATGAGCAGTTCTTC. Amino acids: CASSVRGRGDNEQFF. This sequence joins TRBV6-4 and TRBJ2-1, with D tentatively TRBD1 (6 bases). In germline, CDR1 is MRHNA, CDR2 SNTAGT. There are 15 residues in the CDR3. Trimming removed 4 bases at V and 5 bases at J, with 15 bases between.

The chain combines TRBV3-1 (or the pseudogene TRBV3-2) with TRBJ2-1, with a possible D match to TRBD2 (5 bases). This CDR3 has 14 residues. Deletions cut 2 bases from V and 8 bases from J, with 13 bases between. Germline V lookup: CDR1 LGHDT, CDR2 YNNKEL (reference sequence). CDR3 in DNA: TGTGCCAGCAGCCAACGCGGGCGGAGCGATGAGCAGTTCTTC. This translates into CASSQRGRSDEQFF.

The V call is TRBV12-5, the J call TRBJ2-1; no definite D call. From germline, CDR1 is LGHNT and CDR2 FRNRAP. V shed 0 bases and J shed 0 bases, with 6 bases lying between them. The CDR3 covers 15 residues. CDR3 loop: CASGLVLSSYNEQFF. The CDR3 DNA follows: TGTGCTAGTGGTTTGGTACTGAGCTCCTACAATGAGCAGTTCTTC. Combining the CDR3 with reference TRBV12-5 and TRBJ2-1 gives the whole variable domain DARVTQTPRHKVTEMGQEVTMRCQPILGHNTVFWYRQTMMQGLELLAYFRNRAPLDDSGMPKDRFSAEMPDATLATLKIQPSEPRDSAVYFCASGLVLSSYNEQFFGPGTRLTVL.

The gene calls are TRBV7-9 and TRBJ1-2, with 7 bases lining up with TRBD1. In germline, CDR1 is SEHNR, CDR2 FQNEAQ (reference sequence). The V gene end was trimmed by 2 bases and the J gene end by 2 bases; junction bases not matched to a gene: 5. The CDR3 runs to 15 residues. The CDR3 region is CASSLRQTGNYGYTF. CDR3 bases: TGTGCCAGCAGCTTACGCCAGACAGGGAACTATGGCTACACCTTC.

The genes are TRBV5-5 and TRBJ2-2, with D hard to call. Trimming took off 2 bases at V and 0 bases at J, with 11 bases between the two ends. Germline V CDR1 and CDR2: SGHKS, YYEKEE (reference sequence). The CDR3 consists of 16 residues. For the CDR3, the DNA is TGTGCCAGCAGCTTAACAAGAAATCCGAACACCGGGGAGCTGTTTTTT. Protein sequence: CASSLTRNPNTGELFF. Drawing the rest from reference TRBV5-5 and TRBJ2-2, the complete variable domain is DAGVTQSPTHLIKTRGQQVTLRCSPISGHKSVSWYQQVLGQGPQFIFQYYEKEERGRGNFPDRFSARQFPNYSSELNVNALLLGDSALYLCASSLTRNPNTGELFFGEGSRLTVL.

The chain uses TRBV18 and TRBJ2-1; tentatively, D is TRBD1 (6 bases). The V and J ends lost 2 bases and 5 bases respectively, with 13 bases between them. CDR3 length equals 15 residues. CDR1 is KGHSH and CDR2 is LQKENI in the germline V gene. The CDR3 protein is CASSPRVGQNNEQFF. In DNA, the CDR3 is TGTGCCAGCTCACCAAGGGTAGGACAGAACAATGAGCAGTTCTTC.

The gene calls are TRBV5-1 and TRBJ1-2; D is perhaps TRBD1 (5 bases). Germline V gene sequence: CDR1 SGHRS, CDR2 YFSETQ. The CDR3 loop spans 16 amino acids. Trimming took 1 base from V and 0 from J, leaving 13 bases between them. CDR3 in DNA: TGCGCCAGCAGCTTGACGGTTGGGGCCTCTAACTATGGCTACACCTTC. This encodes CASSLTVGASNYGYTF.

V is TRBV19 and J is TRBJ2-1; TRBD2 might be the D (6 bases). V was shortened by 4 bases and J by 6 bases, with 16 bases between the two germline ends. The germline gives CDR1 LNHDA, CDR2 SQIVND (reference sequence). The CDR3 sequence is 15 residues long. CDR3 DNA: TGTGCCAGTAGTACCAGTTGGCTCGGGGGCAATGAGCAGTTCTTC. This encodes CASSTSWLGGNEQFF.

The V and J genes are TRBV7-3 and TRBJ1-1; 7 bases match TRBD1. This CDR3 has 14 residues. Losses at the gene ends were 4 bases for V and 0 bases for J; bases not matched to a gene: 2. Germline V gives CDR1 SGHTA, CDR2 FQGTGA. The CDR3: CASSYGTVNTEAFF. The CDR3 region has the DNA TGTGCCAGCAGCTACGGGACAGTGAACACTGAAGCTTTCTTT.

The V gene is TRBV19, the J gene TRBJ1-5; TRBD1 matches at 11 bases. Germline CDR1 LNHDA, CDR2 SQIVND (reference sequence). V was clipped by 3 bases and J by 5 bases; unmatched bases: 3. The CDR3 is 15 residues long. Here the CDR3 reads CASSIGQGAHQPQHF. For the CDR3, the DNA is TGTGCCAGTAGTATTGGACAGGGGGCGCATCAGCCCCAGCATTTT.

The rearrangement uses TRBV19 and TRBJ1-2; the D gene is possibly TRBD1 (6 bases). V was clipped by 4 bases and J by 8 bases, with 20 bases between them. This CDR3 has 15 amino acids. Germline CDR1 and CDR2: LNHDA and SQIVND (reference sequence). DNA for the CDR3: TGTGCCAGTAGTACACCAGAGGGGGTAGTCAGCGGCTACACCTTC. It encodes CASSTPEGVVSGYTF.

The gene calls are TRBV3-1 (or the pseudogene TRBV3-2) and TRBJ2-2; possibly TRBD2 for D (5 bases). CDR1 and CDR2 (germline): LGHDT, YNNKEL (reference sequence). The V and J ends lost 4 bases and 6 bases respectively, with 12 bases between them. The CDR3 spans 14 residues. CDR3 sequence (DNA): TGTGCCAGCAGCCCTCGGGGAGCGGCCGGGGAGCTGTTTTTT. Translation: CASSPRGAAGELFF.

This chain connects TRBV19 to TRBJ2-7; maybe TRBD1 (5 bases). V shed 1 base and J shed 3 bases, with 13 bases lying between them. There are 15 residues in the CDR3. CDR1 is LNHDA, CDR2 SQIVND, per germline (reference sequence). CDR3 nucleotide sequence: TGTGCCAGTAGTATAGGATCGACAGAATACTACGAGCAGTACTTC. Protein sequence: CASSIGSTEYYEQYF.

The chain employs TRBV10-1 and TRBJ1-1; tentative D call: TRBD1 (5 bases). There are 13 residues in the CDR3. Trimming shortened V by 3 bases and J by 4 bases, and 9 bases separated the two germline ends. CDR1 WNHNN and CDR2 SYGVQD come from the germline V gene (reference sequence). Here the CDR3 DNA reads TGCGCCAGCAGTGACTCGGGGGGCACTGAAGCTTTCTTT. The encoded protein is CASSDSGGTEAFF.

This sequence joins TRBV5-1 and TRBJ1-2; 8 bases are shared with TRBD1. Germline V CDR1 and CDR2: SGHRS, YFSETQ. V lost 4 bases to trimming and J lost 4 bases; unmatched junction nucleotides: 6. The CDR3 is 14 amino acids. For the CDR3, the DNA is TGCGCCAGCAGCCCGACAGGGGCGGGCTATGGCTACACCTTC. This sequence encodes CASSPTGAGYGYTF.

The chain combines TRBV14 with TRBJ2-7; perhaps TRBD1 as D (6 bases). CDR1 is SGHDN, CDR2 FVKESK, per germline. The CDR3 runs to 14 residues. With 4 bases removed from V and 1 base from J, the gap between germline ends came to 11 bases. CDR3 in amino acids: CASSRGRGSYEQYF. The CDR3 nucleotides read TGTGCCAGCAGCCGGGGTAGGGGGTCCTACGAGCAGTACTTC.

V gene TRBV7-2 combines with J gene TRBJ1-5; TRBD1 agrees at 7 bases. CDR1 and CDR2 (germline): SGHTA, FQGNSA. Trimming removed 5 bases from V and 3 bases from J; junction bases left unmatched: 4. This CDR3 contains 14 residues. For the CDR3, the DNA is TGTGCCAGCAGCGCACAGGGGTTCAATCAGCCCCAGCATTTT. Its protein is CASSAQGFNQPQHF.

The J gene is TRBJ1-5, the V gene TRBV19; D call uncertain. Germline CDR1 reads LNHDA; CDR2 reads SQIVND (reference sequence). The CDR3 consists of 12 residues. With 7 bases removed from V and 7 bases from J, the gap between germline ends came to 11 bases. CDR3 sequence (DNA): TGTGCCAGTATGGCAGTTGCCCAGCCCCAGCATTTT. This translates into CASMAVAQPQHF.

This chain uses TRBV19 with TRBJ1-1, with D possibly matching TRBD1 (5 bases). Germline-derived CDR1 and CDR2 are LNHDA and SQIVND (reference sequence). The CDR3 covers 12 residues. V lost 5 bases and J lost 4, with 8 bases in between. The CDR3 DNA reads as TGTGCCAGTAGTGACAGTGGCACTGAAGCTTTCTTT. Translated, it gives CASSDSGTEAFF.

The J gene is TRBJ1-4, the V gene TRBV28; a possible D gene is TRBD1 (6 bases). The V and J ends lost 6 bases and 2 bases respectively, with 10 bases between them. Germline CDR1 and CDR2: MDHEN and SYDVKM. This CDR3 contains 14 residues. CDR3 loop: CASSEDSTNEKLFF. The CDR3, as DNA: TGTGCCAGCAGCGAGGACAGTACTAATGAAAAACTGTTTTTT. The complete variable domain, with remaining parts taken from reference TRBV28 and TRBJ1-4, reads DVKVTQSSRYLVKRTGEKVFLECVQDMDHENMFWYRQDPGLGLRLIYFSYDVKMKEKGDIPEGYSVSREKKERFSLILESASTNQTSMYLCASSEDSTNEKLFFGSGTQLSVL.

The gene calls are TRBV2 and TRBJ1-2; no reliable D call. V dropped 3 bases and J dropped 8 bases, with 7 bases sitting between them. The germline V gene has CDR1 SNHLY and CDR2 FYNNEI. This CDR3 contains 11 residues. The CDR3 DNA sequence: TGTGCCAGCAGTGACGGGTACGGCTACACCTTC. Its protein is CASSDGYGYTF.

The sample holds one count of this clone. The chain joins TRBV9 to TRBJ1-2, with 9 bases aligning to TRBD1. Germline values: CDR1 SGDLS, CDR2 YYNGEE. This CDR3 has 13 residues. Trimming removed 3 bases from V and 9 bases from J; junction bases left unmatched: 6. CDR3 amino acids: CASSEGQGRSYTF. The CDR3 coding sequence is TGTGCCAGCAGCGAGGGACAGGGTAGGAGCTACACCTTC.

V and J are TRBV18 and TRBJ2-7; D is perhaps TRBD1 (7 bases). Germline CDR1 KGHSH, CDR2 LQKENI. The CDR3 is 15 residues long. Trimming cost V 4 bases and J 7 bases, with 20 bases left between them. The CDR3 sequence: CASSQRQGLRWEQYF. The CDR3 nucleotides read TGTGCCAGCTCACAACGACAGGGACTTCGTTGGGAGCAGTACTTC.

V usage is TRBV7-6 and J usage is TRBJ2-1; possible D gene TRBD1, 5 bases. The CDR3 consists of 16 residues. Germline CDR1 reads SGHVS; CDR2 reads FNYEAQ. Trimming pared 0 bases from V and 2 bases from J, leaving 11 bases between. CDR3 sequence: CASSLAVGLPYNEQFF. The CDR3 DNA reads TGTGCCAGCAGCTTAGCTGTGGGGCTACCCTACAATGAGCAGTTCTTC.

The CDR3 region is CASSSTGWTEAFF. In DNA, the CDR3 is TGTGCCAGCAGTTCAACAGGGTGGACTGAAGCTTTCTTT. The chain combines TRBV12-3 or TRBV12-4 with TRBJ1-1; D perhaps matches TRBD1 (6 bases). The CDR3 consists of 13 residues. V shed 4 bases and J shed 5 bases, with 11 bases lying between them.

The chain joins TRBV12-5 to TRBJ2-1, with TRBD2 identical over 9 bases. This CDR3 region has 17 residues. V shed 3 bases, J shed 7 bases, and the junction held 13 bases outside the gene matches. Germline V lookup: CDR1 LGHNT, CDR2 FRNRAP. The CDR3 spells CASGFTLAAGGPNEQFF. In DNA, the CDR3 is TGTGCTAGTGGTTTCACCCTAGCTGCGGGGGGGCCAAATGAGCAGTTCTTC.

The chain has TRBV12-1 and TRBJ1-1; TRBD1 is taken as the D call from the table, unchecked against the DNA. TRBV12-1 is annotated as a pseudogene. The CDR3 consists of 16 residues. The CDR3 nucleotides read TGTGCCAGCAGGCTACTGGGGACGGGACAGGGATTGATAGCTTTCTTT. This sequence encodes CASRLLGTGQGLIAFF.

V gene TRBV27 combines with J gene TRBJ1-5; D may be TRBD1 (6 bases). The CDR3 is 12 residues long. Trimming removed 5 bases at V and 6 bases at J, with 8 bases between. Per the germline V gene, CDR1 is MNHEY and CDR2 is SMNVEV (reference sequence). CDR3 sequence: CASSQQGQPQHF. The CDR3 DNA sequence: TGTGCCAGCAGTCAACAGGGTCAGCCCCAGCATTTT.